These T cell receptor beta chains were read from a single sample in a study of T cell responses to AZD1222 COVID-19 vaccine. Only in-frame clones appear in the TCRdb table, and some are missing; sequencing was by immunoSEQ multiplex PCR. The data show fewer than 200,000 clones, with just under 90% seen just once and roughly 4.3% held by the top ten. Sequenced material: peripheral blood, taken 28 days after the second dose of the MenACWY control vaccine. The receptor source for this set is an adult who received the MenACWY meningococcal vaccine as a control. The CDR3 runs from the conserved cysteine through the conserved F or W. D genes are given only for firm matches. Only some rows state a clone size, as once, few, many or a class for expanded clones.

abundance: few
v_gene: TRBV6-6
len: 13
j_gene: TRBJ2-3
d_gene: -
CDR3nt: TGTGCCAGCAGGAGGACTGCCGGAGATACGCAGTATTTT
CDR3aa: CASRRTAGDTQYF

abundance: -
v_gene: TRBV27
len: 11
j_gene: TRBJ2-3
d_gene: -
CDR3nt: TGTGCCAGCATGGAGGGAGATACGCAGTATTTT
CDR3aa: CASMEGDTQYF

abundance: once
v_gene: TRBV5-1
len: 15
j_gene: TRBJ1-1
d_gene: -
CDR3nt: TGCGCCAGCAGCTTGGTTGCGGAACGGGGGACTGAAGCTTTCTTT
CDR3aa: CASSLVAERGTEAFF

abundance: -
v_gene: TRBV15
len: 11
j_gene: TRBJ2-7
d_gene: -
CDR3nt: TGTGCCACCAGCAGGTTAGGCGAGCAGTACTTC
CDR3aa: CATSRLGEQYF

abundance: -
v_gene: TRBV3-1/TRBV3-2
len: 14
j_gene: TRBJ1-2
d_gene: -
CDR3nt: TGTGCCAGCAGCCAAGATTCCTTTGCGGGCGGCTACACCTTC
CDR3aa: CASSQDSFAGGYTF

abundance: -
v_gene: TRBV6-2/TRBV6-3
len: 15
j_gene: TRBJ1-2
d_gene: TRBD1
CDR3nt: TGTGCCAGCAGTTACCACAGGGGTTCTAACTATGGCTACACCTTC
CDR3aa: CASSYHRGSNYGYTF

abundance: once
v_gene: TRBV6-6
len: 17
j_gene: TRBJ1-1
d_gene: -
CDR3nt: TGTGCCAGCAGTCTCATATACCGCTCGGGTTGGGGCACTGAAGCTTTCTTT
CDR3aa: CASSLIYRSGWGTEAFF

abundance: -
v_gene: TRBV27
len: 15
j_gene: TRBJ1-5
d_gene: -
CDR3nt: TGTGCCAGCAGAGGTTCGCAGGGATTCAATCAGCCCCAGCATTTT
CDR3aa: CASRGSQGFNQPQHF

abundance: once
v_gene: TRBV6-2/TRBV6-3
len: 12
j_gene: TRBJ2-7
d_gene: -
CDR3nt: TGTGCCAGCAGCCAAGTCGTCTACGAGCAGTACTTC
CDR3aa: CASSQVVYEQYF

abundance: -
v_gene: TRBV28
len: 16
j_gene: TRBJ1-2
d_gene: TRBD1
CDR3nt: TGTGCCAGCAGCGGGGTTTGGACAGGGGGAAGGTATGGCTACACCTTC
CDR3aa: CASSGVWTGGRYGYTF

abundance: -
v_gene: TRBV9
len: 14
j_gene: TRBJ2-7
d_gene: -
CDR3nt: TGTGCCAGCAGCGTCCAGGGGGGTGGCTACGAGCAGTACTTC
CDR3aa: CASSVQGGGYEQYF

abundance: once
v_gene: TRBV6-2/TRBV6-3
len: 15
j_gene: TRBJ2-7
d_gene: TRBD2
CDR3nt: TGTGCCAGCAGTTACGGGGCGGGCGGGAGCTACGAGCAGTACTTC
CDR3aa: CASSYGAGGSYEQYF

abundance: -
v_gene: TRBV14
len: 17
j_gene: TRBJ1-2
d_gene: -
CDR3nt: TGTGCCAGCAGCCAAGGGGGTAGCGGTTTATGGGGCTATGGCTACACCTTC
CDR3aa: CASSQGGSGLWGYGYTF

abundance: few
v_gene: TRBV6-5
len: 13
j_gene: TRBJ1-2
d_gene: -
CDR3nt: TGTGCCAGCAGTTACGTCTCCCAGGATGGCTACACCTTC
CDR3aa: CASSYVSQDGYTF

abundance: -
v_gene: TRBV28
len: 12
j_gene: TRBJ2-7
d_gene: -
CDR3nt: TGTGCCAGCAGTTTGCAAGTCTACGAGCAGTACTTC
CDR3aa: CASSLQVYEQYF

abundance: -
v_gene: TRBV28
len: 16
j_gene: TRBJ1-1
d_gene: -
CDR3nt: TGTGCCAGCAGCCCTCTCGGGCGAGAAGACAGGAGCGAAGCTTTCTTT
CDR3aa: CASSPLGREDRSEAFF

abundance: few
v_gene: TRBV28
len: 17
j_gene: TRBJ1-5
d_gene: TRBD1
CDR3nt: TGTGCCAGCAGTCACAGGACAGGGACGAAAGGGAATCAGCCCCAGCATTTT
CDR3aa: CASSHRTGTKGNQPQHF

abundance: -
v_gene: TRBV5-5
len: 15
j_gene: TRBJ2-7
d_gene: TRBD2
CDR3nt: TGTGCCAGCAGCTTGGTTCTAGCGGGAGTTCGGGAGCAGTACTTC
CDR3aa: CASSLVLAGVREQYF

abundance: -
v_gene: TRBV28
len: 16
j_gene: TRBJ2-2
d_gene: TRBD2
CDR3nt: TGTGCCAGCAGACCCAGCCCTAGCGGGTTCTCCGGGGAGCTGTTTTTT
CDR3aa: CASRPSPSGFSGELFF

abundance: -
v_gene: TRBV18
len: 20
j_gene: TRBJ1-3
d_gene: TRBD1
CDR3nt: TGTGCCAGCTCACTCTTCCCCCGCGGGACAGGCCTTCTCTCTGGAAACACCATATATTTT
CDR3aa: CASSLFPRGTGLLSGNTIYF

abundance: -
v_gene: TRBV7-9
len: 14
j_gene: TRBJ2-3
d_gene: TRBD2
CDR3nt: TGTGCCAGCAGCTCACTAGCGATAGGAGATACGCAGTATTTT
CDR3aa: CASSSLAIGDTQYF

abundance: -
v_gene: TRBV11-3
len: 13
j_gene: TRBJ2-7
d_gene: -
CDR3nt: TGTGCCAGCAGCTTAGAACGGCAGGCTGAGCAGTACTTC
CDR3aa: CASSLERQAEQYF

abundance: -
v_gene: TRBV5-4
len: 15
j_gene: TRBJ1-3
d_gene: -
CDR3nt: TGTGCCAGCAGCTTGGGGCAGACCTCTGGAAACACCATATATTTT
CDR3aa: CASSLGQTSGNTIYF

abundance: few
v_gene: TRBV7-9
len: 14
j_gene: TRBJ2-5
d_gene: -
CDR3nt: TGTGCCAGCAGCCCCGGGATCATGGAATCGACCCAGTACTTC
CDR3aa: CASSPGIMESTQYF

abundance: once
v_gene: TRBV6-5
len: 13
j_gene: TRBJ1-1
d_gene: -
CDR3nt: TGTGCCAGCAGGCAATGGGGGGACACTGAAGCTTTCTTT
CDR3aa: CASRQWGDTEAFF

abundance: once
v_gene: TRBV12-3/TRBV12-4
len: 13
j_gene: TRBJ1-2
d_gene: TRBD1
CDR3nt: TGTGCCAGCAGGGTCGACAGGGTTTCTGGCTACACCTTC
CDR3aa: CASRVDRVSGYTF

abundance: -
v_gene: TRBV7-2
len: 15
j_gene: TRBJ2-5
d_gene: -
CDR3nt: TGTGCCAGCAGCCGTTCGAGCAGCCTACAAGAGACCCAGTACTTC
CDR3aa: CASSRSSSLQETQYF

abundance: once
v_gene: TRBV28
len: 12
j_gene: TRBJ2-7
d_gene: -
CDR3nt: TGTGCCAGCAGCCTTAACAGGGACGAGCAGTACTTC
CDR3aa: CASSLNRDEQYF

abundance: -
v_gene: TRBV10-3
len: 16
j_gene: TRBJ2-3
d_gene: TRBD1
CDR3nt: TGTGCCATCAGTGAAAATCCGGGACAGGGTGAAGATACGCAGTATTTT
CDR3aa: CAISENPGQGEDTQYF

abundance: -
v_gene: TRBV7-9
len: 13
j_gene: TRBJ1-1
d_gene: -
CDR3nt: TGTGCCAGCAGCTTAGTAGTCGGGGCTGAAGCTTTCTTT
CDR3aa: CASSLVVGAEAFF

abundance: once
v_gene: TRBV7-9
len: 14
j_gene: TRBJ1-1
d_gene: -
CDR3nt: TGTGCCAGCAGCTTACAACAGGGGAACACTGAAGCTTTCTTT
CDR3aa: CASSLQQGNTEAFF

abundance: -
v_gene: TRBV18
len: 15
j_gene: TRBJ1-4
d_gene: -
CDR3nt: TGTGCCAGCTCCCCCCCCGCGGGGTCTAATGAAAAACTGTTTTTT
CDR3aa: CASSPPAGSNEKLFF

abundance: -
v_gene: TRBV29-1
len: 14
j_gene: TRBJ2-3
d_gene: -
CDR3nt: TGCAGCGCCGCTCCGGGCCGGGGGACAGATACGCAGTATTTT
CDR3aa: CSAAPGRGTDTQYF

abundance: -
v_gene: TRBV10-2
len: 13
j_gene: TRBJ1-1
d_gene: -
CDR3nt: TGCGCCAGCAGTGAGCAGGGTACCACTGAAGCTTTCTTT
CDR3aa: CASSEQGTTEAFF

abundance: -
v_gene: TRBV28
len: 15
j_gene: TRBJ1-5
d_gene: TRBD1
CDR3nt: TGTGCCAGCACACAGGGGGGGGGCGGCAATCAGCCCCAGCATTTT
CDR3aa: CASTQGGGGNQPQHF

abundance: -
v_gene: TRBV28
len: 14
j_gene: TRBJ1-5
d_gene: -
CDR3nt: TGTGCCAGCAGTTTTGAAAGGGGCAATCAGCCCCAGCATTTT
CDR3aa: CASSFERGNQPQHF

abundance: -
v_gene: TRBV7-2
len: 17
j_gene: TRBJ1-3
d_gene: -
CDR3nt: TGTGCCAGCAGCCGCGTTCGGCCACAGGCCTCTGGAAACACCATATATTTT
CDR3aa: CASSRVRPQASGNTIYF

abundance: few
v_gene: TRBV11-2
len: 13
j_gene: TRBJ1-2
d_gene: -
CDR3nt: TGTGCCAGCAGCTTTGTCGGGAACTATGGCTACACCTTC
CDR3aa: CASSFVGNYGYTF

abundance: -
v_gene: TRBV4-1
len: 13
j_gene: TRBJ2-2
d_gene: -
CDR3nt: TGCGCCAGCAGTTACGGCCACACCGGGGAGCTGTTTTTT
CDR3aa: CASSYGHTGELFF

abundance: -
v_gene: TRBV2
len: 13
j_gene: TRBJ1-6
d_gene: -
CDR3nt: TGTGCCAGCAGTGAATCCGTCGATTCACCCCTCCACTTT
CDR3aa: CASSESVDSPLHF

abundance: -
v_gene: TRBV30
len: 14
j_gene: TRBJ1-3
d_gene: -
CDR3nt: TGTGCCTCTAACGGGGGTAGCTCTGGAAACACCATATATTTT
CDR3aa: CASNGGSSGNTIYF

abundance: -
v_gene: TRBV28
len: 14
j_gene: TRBJ1-2
d_gene: TRBD1
CDR3nt: TGTGCCAGCATTCCGGGACAGGGAAACTATGGCTACACCTTC
CDR3aa: CASIPGQGNYGYTF

abundance: -
v_gene: TRBV9
len: 13
j_gene: TRBJ2-7
d_gene: -
CDR3nt: TGTGCCAGCAGCCCACGGCCTGGGATATGGCAGTACTTC
CDR3aa: CASSPRPGIWQYF

abundance: -
v_gene: TRBV19
len: 15
j_gene: TRBJ2-1
d_gene: TRBD1
CDR3nt: TGTGCCAGTGCCCGGGCGGACAGGCTGTTGTTGGAGCAGTTCTTC
CDR3aa: CASARADRLLLEQFF

abundance: -
v_gene: TRBV19
len: 14
j_gene: TRBJ1-5
d_gene: TRBD1
CDR3nt: TGTGCCAGTACCAACAGGGGATTGGAGCAGCCCCAGCATTTT
CDR3aa: CASTNRGLEQPQHF

abundance: -
v_gene: TRBV27
len: 13
j_gene: TRBJ2-5
d_gene: TRBD2
CDR3nt: TGTGCCAGCAGTTCCTATAGCGGGGAGACCCAGTACTTC
CDR3aa: CASSSYSGETQYF

abundance: -
v_gene: TRBV5-1
len: 12
j_gene: TRBJ1-2
d_gene: -
CDR3nt: TGCGCCAGCAGCTTGGAGGGTTATGGCTACACCTTC
CDR3aa: CASSLEGYGYTF

abundance: -
v_gene: TRBV19
len: 12
j_gene: TRBJ1-1
d_gene: -
CDR3nt: TGTGCCAGTACCCGCAGGGGCGCTGAAGCTTTCTTT
CDR3aa: CASTRRGAEAFF

abundance: -
v_gene: TRBV30
len: 13
j_gene: TRBJ1-5
d_gene: -
CDR3nt: TGTGCCTGGAGCGCGACAGCTAATCAGCCCCAGCATTTT
CDR3aa: CAWSATANQPQHF

abundance: -
v_gene: TRBV4-3
len: 15
j_gene: TRBJ1-6
d_gene: -
CDR3nt: TGCGCCAGCAGCCAAGACGACAGGCCCAATTCACCCCTCCACTTT
CDR3aa: CASSQDDRPNSPLHF

abundance: -
v_gene: TRBV9
len: 17
j_gene: TRBJ2-1
d_gene: TRBD2
CDR3nt: TGTGCCAGCAGCGCTTCTATAGCGGGAGGCTCGTACAATGAGCAGTTCTTC
CDR3aa: CASSASIAGGSYNEQFF

abundance: -
v_gene: TRBV19
len: 14
j_gene: TRBJ2-1
d_gene: -
CDR3nt: TGTGCCTCCGGCCCCGGGGCGGCCTACAATGAGCAGTTCTTC
CDR3aa: CASGPGAAYNEQFF

abundance: -
v_gene: TRBV7-9
len: 14
j_gene: TRBJ1-6
d_gene: -
CDR3nt: TGTGCCAGCAGCATTGACAGCGCAAATTCACCCCTCCACTTT
CDR3aa: CASSIDSANSPLHF

abundance: once
v_gene: TRBV10-1
len: 13
j_gene: TRBJ1-1
d_gene: TRBD1
CDR3nt: TGCGCCAGCAGGAAGGGGACAGCCACTGAAGCTTTCTTT
CDR3aa: CASRKGTATEAFF

abundance: -
v_gene: TRBV21-1
len: 14
j_gene: TRBJ1-1
d_gene: -
CDR3nt: TGTGCCAGCACCCTAATTTCCATGAACACTGAAGCTTTCTTT
CDR3aa: CASTLISMNTEAFF

abundance: -
v_gene: TRBV7-2
len: 15
j_gene: TRBJ1-4
d_gene: TRBD1
CDR3nt: TGTGCCAGCAGCTCTACAGGGGAAACTAATGAAAAACTGTTTTTT
CDR3aa: CASSSTGETNEKLFF

abundance: -
v_gene: TRBV19
len: 22
j_gene: TRBJ2-1
d_gene: TRBD2
CDR3nt: TGTGCCAGTAGTATAGATTGGGTTCGGCTCCTTACTAGCGGGAGGGAAAATAATGAGCAGTTCTTC
CDR3aa: CASSIDWVRLLTSGRENNEQFF